This T cell receptor beta chain was observed in a study of T cell changes during pregnancy in multiple sclerosis (dated by TCRdb to the late 2010s). Background for the entire study: Changes in the T cell repertoire over the course of pregnancy were examined in this study in women with multiple sclerosis.

From its cysteine to its phenylalanine, the CDR3 spans 15 amino acids. Only the CDR3 DNA is retained, 45 bases long and in frame from the first base. A distance of 11 bases separates the germline ends of V and J, which lose 1 base and 1 base respectively. In the germline V gene, CDR1 corresponds to SGHRS and CDR2 to YFSETQ. As concerns this clone: It lacks a known antigen. No much larger clone is present one base from it, and per-base qualities are unavailable.

Libraries were built with the immunoSEQ multiplex PCR assay. TCRdb obtained this table from immuneACCESS and retained in-frame rearrangements with V and J assigned. These tables miss some clones; where compared with another copy, unresolved V genes account for less than half of the shortfall, and the remainder is unexplained. A total of 75,000 to 95,000 clones appear in this sample, 91% of them only once. The top ten hold under 0.95% of the sample. Sequencing was performed on peripheral blood, taken before pregnancy. The receptor's source is a female donor with multiple sclerosis, enrolled in a pregnancy study. The V gene is TRBV5-1 and the J gene is TRBJ1-1; TRBD1 is perhaps the D gene, given 6 matching bases. Here the CDR3 is given as CASSLNPGQNTEAFF. The DNA sequence is as follows: TGCGCCAGCAGCTTGAACCCGGGACAGAACACTGAAGCTTTCTTT.